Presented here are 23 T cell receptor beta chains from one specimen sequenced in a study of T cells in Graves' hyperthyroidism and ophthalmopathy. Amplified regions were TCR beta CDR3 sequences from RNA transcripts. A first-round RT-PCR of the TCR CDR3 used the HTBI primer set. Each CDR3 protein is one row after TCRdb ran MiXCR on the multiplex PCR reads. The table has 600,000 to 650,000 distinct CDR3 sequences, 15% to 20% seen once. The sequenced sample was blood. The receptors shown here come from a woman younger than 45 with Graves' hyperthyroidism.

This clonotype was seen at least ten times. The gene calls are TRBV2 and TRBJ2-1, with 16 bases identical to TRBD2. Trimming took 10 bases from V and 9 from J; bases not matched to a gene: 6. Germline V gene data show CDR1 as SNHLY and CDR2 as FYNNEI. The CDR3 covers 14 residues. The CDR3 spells CATSGLAGGSEQFF. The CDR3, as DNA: TGTGCCACCTCGGGACTAGCGGGAGGGAGTGAGCAGTTCTTC.

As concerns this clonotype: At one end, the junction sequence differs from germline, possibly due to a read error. The CDR3 is CASSVAGTSGGTYNEQFF. CDR3 nucleotides: TGTGCCAGCAGCGTAGCTGGGACTAGCGGGGGCACCTACAATGAGCAGTTCTTC. This chain uses TRBV7-4 with TRBJ2-1; 14 bases agree with TRBD2. Germline values: CDR1 SGHVT, CDR2 SQSDAQ. This CDR3 is built from 18 residues.

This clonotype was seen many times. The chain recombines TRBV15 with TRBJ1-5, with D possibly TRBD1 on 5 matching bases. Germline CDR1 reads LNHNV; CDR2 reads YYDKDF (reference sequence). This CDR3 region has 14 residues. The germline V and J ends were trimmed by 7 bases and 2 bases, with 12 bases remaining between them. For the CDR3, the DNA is TGTGCCACCACTAGGGGCCAACGCAATCAGCCCCAGCATTTT. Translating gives CATTRGQRNQPQHF.

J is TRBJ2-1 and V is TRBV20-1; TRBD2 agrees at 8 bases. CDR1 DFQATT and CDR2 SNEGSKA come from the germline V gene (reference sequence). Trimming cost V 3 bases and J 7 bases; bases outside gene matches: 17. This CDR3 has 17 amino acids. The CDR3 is CSARSHFLAGMGNEQFF. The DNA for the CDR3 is TGCAGTGCTAGGTCCCACTTCCTAGCGGGCATGGGGAATGAGCAGTTCTTC.

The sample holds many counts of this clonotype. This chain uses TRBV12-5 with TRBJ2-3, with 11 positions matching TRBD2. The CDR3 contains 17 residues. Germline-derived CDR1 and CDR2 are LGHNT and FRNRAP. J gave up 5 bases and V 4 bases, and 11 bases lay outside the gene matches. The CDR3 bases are TGTGCTAGTGGTTCCCCCAGTAGCGGGAGGGCCGTAGATACGCAGTATTTT. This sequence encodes CASGSPSSGRAVDTQYF.

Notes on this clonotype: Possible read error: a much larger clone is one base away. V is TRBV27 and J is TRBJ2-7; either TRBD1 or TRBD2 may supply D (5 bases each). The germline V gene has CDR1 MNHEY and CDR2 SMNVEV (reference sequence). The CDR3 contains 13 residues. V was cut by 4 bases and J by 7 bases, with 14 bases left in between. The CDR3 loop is CASSSGLAWEQYF. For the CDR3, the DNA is TGTGCCAGCAGTTCAGGGCTAGCCTGGGAGCAGTACTTC.

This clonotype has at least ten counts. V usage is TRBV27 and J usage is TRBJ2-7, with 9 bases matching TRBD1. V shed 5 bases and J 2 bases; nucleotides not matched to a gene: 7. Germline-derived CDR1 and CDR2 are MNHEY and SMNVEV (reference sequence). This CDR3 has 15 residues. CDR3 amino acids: CASSPRGQGTYEQYF. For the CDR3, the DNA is TGTGCCAGCAGTCCCCGGGGACAGGGAACCTACGAGCAGTACTTC.

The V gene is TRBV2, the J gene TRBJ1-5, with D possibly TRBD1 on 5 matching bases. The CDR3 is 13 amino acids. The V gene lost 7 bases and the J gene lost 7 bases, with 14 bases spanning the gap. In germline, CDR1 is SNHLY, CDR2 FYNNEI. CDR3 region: CASMGGMGQPQHF. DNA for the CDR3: TGTGCCAGCATGGGGGGTATGGGCCAGCCCCAGCATTTT. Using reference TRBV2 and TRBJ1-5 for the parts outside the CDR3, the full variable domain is EPEVTQTPSHQVTQMGQEVILRCVPISNHLYFYWYRQILGQKVEFLVSFYNNEISEKSEIFDDQFSVERPDGSNFTLKIRSTKLEDSAMYFCASMGGMGQPQHFGDGTRLSIL.

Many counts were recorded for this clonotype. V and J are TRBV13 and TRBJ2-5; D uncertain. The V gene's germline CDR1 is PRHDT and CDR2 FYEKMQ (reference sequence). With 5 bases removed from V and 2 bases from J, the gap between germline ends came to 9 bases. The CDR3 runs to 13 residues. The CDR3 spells CASSEEGQETQYF. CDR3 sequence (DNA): TGTGCCAGCAGCGAGGAAGGACAAGAGACCCAGTACTTC.

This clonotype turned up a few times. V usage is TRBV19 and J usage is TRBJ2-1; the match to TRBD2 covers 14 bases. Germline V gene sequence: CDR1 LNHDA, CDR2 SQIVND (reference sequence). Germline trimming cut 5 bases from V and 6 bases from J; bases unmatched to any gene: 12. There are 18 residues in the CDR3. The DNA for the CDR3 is TGTGCCAGTAGTTTTCCGGGACTAGCGGGAGTGTCTGGCAATGAGCAGTTCTTC. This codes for CASSFPGLAGVSGNEQFF.

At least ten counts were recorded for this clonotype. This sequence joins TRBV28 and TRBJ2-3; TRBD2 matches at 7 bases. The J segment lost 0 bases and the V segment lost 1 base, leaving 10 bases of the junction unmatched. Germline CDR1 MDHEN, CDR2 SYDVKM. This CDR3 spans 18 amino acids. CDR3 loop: CASSLFGGGRGSTDTQYF. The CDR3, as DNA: TGTGCCAGCAGTTTATTTGGAGGCGGGCGGGGGAGCACAGATACGCAGTATTTT.

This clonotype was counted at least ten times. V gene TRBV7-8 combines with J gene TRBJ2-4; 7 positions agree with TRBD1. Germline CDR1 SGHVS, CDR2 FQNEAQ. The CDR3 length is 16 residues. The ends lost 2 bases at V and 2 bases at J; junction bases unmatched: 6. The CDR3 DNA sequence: TGTGCCAGCAGCTTACCGACAGGGTTCACCAAAAACATTCAGTACTTC. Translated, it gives CASSLPTGFTKNIQYF.

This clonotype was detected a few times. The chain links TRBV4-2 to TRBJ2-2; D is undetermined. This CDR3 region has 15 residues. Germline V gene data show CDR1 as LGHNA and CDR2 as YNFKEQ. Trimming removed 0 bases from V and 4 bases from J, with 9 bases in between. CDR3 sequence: CASSQEARGTGELFF. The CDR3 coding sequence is TGTGCCAGCAGCCAAGAGGCCCGAGGCACCGGGGAGCTGTTTTTT.

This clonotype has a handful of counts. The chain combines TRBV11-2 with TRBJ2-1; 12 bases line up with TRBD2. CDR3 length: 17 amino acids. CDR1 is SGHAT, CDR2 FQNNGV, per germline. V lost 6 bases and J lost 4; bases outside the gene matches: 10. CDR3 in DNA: TGTGCCAGCAGACCCAGCCTCGGACTAGCGGGATACAATGAGCAGTTCTTC. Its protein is CASRPSLGLAGYNEQFF.

CDR3 in amino acids: CATLKAGFVKETQYF. CDR3 DNA sequence: TGTGCCACCCTCAAAGCGGGATTTGTGAAAGAGACCCAGTACTTC. The J gene is TRBJ2-5, the V gene TRBV28, with TRBD2 matching 7 bases. This CDR3 comprises 15 residues. V was pared by 10 bases and J by 3 bases, with 14 bases of the junction left unmatched. Germline CDR1 MDHEN, CDR2 SYDVKM.

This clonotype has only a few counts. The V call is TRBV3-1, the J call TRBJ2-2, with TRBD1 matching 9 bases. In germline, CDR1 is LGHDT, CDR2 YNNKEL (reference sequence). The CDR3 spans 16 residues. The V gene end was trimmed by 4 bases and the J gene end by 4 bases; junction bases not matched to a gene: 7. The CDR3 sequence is CASSPGTGYFTGELFF. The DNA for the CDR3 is TGTGCCAGCAGCCCTGGGACAGGGTACTTCACCGGGGAGCTGTTTTTT.

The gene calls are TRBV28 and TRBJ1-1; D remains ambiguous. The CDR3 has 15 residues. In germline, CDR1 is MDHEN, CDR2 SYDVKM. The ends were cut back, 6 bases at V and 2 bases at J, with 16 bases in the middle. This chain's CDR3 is CASSLERVLNTEAFF. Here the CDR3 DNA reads TGTGCCAGCAGCTTAGAGAGGGTACTTAACACTGAAGCTTTCTTT.

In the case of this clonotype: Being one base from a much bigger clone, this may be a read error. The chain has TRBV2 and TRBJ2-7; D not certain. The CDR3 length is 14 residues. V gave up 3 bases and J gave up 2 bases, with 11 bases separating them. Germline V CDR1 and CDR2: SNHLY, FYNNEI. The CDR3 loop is CASSDDTDPYEQYF. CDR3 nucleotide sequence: TGTGCCAGCAGTGATGACACGGACCCCTACGAGCAGTACTTC.

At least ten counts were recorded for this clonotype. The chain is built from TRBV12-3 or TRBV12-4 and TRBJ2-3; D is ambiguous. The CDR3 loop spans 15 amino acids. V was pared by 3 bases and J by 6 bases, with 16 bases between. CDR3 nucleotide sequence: TGTGCCAGCAGTTTGAGGTTATCGGCGTCCGATACGCAGTATTTT. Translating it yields CASSLRLSASDTQYF.

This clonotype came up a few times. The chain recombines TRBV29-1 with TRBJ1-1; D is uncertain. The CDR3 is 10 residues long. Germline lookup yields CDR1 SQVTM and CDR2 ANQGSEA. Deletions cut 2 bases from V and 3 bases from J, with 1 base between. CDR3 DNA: TGCAGCGTTGAATACACTGAAGCTTTCTTT. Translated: CSVEYTEAFF.

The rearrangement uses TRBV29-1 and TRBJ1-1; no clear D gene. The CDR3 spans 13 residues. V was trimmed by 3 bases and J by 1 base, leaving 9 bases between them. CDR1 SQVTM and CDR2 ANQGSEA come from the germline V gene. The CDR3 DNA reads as TGCAGCGTTGAGTCGGATCCGAACACTGAAGCTTTCTTT. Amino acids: CSVESDPNTEAFF.

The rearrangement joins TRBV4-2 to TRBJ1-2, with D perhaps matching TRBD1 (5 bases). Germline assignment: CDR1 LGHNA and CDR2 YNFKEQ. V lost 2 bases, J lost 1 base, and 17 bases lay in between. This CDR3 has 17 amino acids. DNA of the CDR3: TGTGCCAGCAGCCAAAGGCCTGGCGGGACGTATAACTATGGCTACACCTTC. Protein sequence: CASSQRPGGTYNYGYTF.

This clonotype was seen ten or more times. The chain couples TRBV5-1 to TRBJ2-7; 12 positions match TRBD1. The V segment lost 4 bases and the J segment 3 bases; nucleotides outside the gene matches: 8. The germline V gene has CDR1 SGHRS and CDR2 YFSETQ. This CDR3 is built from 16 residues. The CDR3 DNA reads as TGCGCCAGCAGCCTATACCGGGACAGGGGGCACTACGAGCAGTACTTC. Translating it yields CASSLYRDRGHYEQYF.